The rows below give T cell receptor beta chains drawn from one sample of a study of cytomegalovirus exposure and HLA in healthy donors. Sequencing used immunoSEQ multiplex PCR; TCRdb keeps in-frame clones, though not all of them. The sample includes about 280,000 clones, roughly 90% seen only once; the top ten take less than 2.5%. Sequencing input: PBMCs. All receptors come from a woman in her late teens or twenties in good health and CMV-seronegative. Each CDR3 is given with its conserved first and last residue.

V gene	CDR3 length	J gene	CDR3 protein
TRBV15	19	TRBJ1-1	CATRPKERSLGYTNTEAFF
TRBV19	14	TRBJ2-7	CAIQTGTGGYEQYF
TRBV7-9	14	TRBJ2-7	CASSWTGISYEQYF
TRBV10-3	18	TRBJ2-7	CAISYPAEGYASTYEQYF
TRBV27	13	TRBJ1-1	CASSLNMNTEAFF
TRBV9	15	TRBJ1-5	CASSGHGGANQPQHF
TRBV6-5	11	TRBJ1-2	CASSWGGRTGF
TRBV7-8	16	TRBJ1-5	CASSPGTAFSNQPQHF
TRBV11-2	17	TRBJ1-3	CASSPRGGEGGQNTIYF
TRBV15	13	TRBJ1-1	CATSSPPVTEAFF
TRBV28	14	TRBJ1-5	CASRSGTAYQPQHF
TRBV4-1	15	NA	CASSQGGGAPYEQYF
TRBV7-3	15	TRBJ2-3	CASSLQRGATDTQYF
TRBV12-5	16	TRBJ1-3	CASGLPLLTGANTIYF
TRBV21-1	13	TRBJ1-2	CASSNYSSDGYTF
TRBV5-4	17	TRBJ1-4	CASSLLGQGSTNEKLFF
TRBV9	13	TRBJ1-1	CASSSTVNTEAFF
TRBV19	16	TRBJ2-6	CASDGQANSGANVLTF
TRBV27	12	TRBJ2-1	CASSLGPAEQFF
TRBV10-1	17	TRBJ2-3	CASSDAPGTGVTDTQYF
TRBV7-3	12	TRBJ1-6	CASNSPGGPLHF
TRBV9	15	TRBJ1-1	CASSDGQGAETEAFF
TRBV7-2	15	TRBJ1-3	CASSLESYSGNTIYF
TRBV5-1	17	TRBJ2-5	CASSQGTSGGALETQYF
TRBV27	15	TRBJ1-4	CASSLLSSYNEKLFF
TRBV2	14	TRBJ2-7	CASTGGLYPYEQYF
TRBV2	14	TRBJ1-5	CASKKRGSNQPQHF
TRBV4-1	13	TRBJ2-3	CASSAGYTDTQYF
TRBV5-1	15	TRBJ2-7	CASSPGLAGLYEQYF
TRBV30	13	TRBJ1-2	CAWTGQSNYGYTF
TRBV9	16	TRBJ2-3	CASSPRTGGSTDTQYF
TRBV6-6	14	TRBJ1-2	CASNPTGGDGGYTF
TRBV7-9	17	TRBJ2-1	CASSSPLTSGANNEQFF
TRBV19	14	TRBJ1-1	CASSIRTGNTEAFF
TRBV7-9	11	TRBJ2-7	CASTPGYEQYF
TRBV29-1	16	TRBJ2-7	CSVTSWGRPGSYEQYF
TRBV4-1	14	TRBJ1-1	CASSHGTGALEAFF
TRBV7-6	15	TRBJ2-7	CASSLAAGGGYEQYF
TRBV5-6	15	TRBJ2-3	CASSQSGWDTDTQYF
TRBV6-1	12	TRBJ1-1	CASSDTGVGAFF
TRBV19	15	TRBJ1-2	CASSIRQGGNYGYTF
TRBV19	12	TRBJ1-5	CASKGQYQPQHF
TRBV20-1	11	TRBJ1-2	CSASKGGGYTF
TRBV18	15	TRBJ2-7	CASSPLGGNSYEQYF
TRBV7-6	15	TRBJ1-1	CASSSSTAFDAEAFF
TRBV18	14	TRBJ1-4	CASSPPGGDEKLFF
TRBV7-2	14	TRBJ2-7	CASNPLAGVFEQYF
TRBV27	14	TRBJ1-6	CASSRSSYNSPLHF
TRBV19	13	TRBJ1-5	CASTPTSNQPQHF
TRBV20-1	11	TRBJ1-4	CSAGRSEKLFF
TRBV5-1	15	TRBJ2-2	CATRGGSQNTGELFF
TRBV30	14	TRBJ1-1	CAWSVHRGRTEAFF
TRBV15	14	TRBJ2-7	CATSRDSGLEEQYF
TRBV11-2	16	TRBJ1-2	CASSLDRYRAGDGYTF
TRBV20-1	11	TRBJ1-5	CSAGGVGPQHF